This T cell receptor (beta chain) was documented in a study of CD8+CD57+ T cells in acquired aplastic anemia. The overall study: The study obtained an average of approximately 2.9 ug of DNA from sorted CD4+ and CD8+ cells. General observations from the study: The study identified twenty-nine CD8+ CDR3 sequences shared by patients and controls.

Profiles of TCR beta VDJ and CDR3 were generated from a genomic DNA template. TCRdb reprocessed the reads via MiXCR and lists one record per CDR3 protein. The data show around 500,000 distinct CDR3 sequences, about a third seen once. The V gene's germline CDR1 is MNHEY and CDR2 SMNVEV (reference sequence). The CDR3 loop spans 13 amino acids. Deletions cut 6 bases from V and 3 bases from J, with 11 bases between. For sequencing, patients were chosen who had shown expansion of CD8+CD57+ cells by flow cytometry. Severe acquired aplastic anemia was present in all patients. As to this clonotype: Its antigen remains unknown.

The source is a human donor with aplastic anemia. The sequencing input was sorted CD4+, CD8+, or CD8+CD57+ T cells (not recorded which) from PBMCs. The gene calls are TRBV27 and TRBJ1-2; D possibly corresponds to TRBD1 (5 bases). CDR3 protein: CASSWQGYYGYTF. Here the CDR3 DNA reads TGTGCCAGCAGCTGGCAGGGTTACTATGGCTACACCTTC.